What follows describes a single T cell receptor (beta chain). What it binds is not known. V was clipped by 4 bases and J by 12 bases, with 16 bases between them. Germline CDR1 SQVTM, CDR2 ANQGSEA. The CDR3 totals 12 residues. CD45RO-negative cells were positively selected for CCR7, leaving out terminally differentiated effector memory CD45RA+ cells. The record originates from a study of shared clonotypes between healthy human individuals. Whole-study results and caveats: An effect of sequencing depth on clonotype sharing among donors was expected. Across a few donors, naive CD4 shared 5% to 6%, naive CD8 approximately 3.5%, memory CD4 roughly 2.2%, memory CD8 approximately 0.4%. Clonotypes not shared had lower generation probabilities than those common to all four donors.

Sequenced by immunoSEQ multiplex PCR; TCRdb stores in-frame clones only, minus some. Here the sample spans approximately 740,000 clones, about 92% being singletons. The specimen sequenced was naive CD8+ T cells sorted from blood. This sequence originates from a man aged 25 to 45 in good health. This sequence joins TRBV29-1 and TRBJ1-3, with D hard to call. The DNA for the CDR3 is TGCAGCGTTGGTAGGTCCACCGAAGACATATATTTT. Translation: CSVGRSTEDIYF. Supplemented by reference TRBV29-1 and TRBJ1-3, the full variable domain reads SAVISQKPSRDICQRGTSLTIQCQVDSQVTMMFWYRQQPGQSLTLIATANQGSEATYESGFVIDKFPISRPNLTFSTLTVSNMSPEDSSIYLCSVGRSTEDIYFGEGSWLTVV.